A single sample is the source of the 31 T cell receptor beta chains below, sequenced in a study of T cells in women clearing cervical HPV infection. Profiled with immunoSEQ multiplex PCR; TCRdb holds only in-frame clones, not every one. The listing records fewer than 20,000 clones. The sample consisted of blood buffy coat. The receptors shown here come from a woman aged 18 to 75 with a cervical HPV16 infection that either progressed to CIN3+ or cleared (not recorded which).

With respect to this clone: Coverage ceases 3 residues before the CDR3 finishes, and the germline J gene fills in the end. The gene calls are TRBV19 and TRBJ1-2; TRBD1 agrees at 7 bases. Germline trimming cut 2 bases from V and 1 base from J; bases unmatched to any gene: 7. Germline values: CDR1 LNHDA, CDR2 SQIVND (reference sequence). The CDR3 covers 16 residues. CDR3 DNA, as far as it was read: TGTGCCAGTAGTATATTTCGGCAGGGGGATAACTATGGC. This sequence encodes CASSIFRQGDNYG. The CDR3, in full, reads CASSIFRQGDNYGYTF.

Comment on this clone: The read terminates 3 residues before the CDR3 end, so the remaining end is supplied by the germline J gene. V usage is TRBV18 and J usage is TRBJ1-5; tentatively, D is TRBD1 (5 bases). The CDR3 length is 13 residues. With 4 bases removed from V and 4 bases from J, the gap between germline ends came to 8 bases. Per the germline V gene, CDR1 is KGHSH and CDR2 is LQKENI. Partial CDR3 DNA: TGTGCCAGCTCACAAGACAGAAATCAGCCC. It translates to CASSQDRNQP. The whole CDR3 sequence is CASSQDRNQPQHF. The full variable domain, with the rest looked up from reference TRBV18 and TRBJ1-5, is NAGVMQNPRHLVRRRGQEARLRCSPMKGHSHVYWYRQLPEEGLKFMVYLQKENIIDESGMPKERFSAEFPKEGPSILRIQQVVRGDSAAYFCASSQDRNQPQHFGDGTRLSIL.

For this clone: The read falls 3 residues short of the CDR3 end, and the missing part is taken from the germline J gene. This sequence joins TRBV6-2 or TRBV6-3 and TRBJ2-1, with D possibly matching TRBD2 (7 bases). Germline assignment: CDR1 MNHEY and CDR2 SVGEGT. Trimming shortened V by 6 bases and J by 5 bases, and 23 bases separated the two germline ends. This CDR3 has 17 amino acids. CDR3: CASRPRGGGGKDNEQFF. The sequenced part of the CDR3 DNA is TGTGCCAGCAGACCGAGGGGGGGTGGCGGAAAGGACAATGAG.

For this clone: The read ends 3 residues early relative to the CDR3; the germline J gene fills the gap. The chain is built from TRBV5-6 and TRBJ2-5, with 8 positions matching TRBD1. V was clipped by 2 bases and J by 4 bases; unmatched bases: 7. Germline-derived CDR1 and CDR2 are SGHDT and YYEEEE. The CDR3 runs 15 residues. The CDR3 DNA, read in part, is TGTGCCAGCAGCTTAACTACAGGGGGAGGAGAGACC. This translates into CASSLTTGGGET. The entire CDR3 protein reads CASSLTTGGGETQYF. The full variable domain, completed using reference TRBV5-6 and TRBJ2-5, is DAGVTQSPTHLIKTRGQQVTLRCSPKSGHDTVSWYQQALGQGPQFIFQYYEEEERQRGNFPDRFSGHQFPNYSSELNVNALLLGDSALYLCASSLTTGGGETQYFGPGTRLLVL.

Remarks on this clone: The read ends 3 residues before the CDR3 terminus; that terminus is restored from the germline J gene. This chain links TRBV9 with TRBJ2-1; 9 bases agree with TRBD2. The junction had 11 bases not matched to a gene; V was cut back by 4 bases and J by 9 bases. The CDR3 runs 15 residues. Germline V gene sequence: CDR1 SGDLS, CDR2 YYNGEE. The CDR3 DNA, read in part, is TGTGCCAGCAGCACCTTAGCGGGAGTCCGAGGTGAG. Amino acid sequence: CASSTLAGVRGE. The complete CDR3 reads CASSTLAGVRGEQFF.

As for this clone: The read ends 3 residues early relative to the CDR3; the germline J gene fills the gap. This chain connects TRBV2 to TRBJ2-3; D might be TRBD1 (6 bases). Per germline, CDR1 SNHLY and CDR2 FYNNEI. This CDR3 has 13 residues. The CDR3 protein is CASSGTTAQAQYF. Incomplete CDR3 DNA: TGTGCCAGCAGCGGGACAACTGCCCAAGCG. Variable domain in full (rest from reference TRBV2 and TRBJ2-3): EPEVTQTPSHQVTQMGQEVILRCVPISNHLYFYWYRQILGQKVEFLVSFYNNEISEKSEIFDDQFSVERPDGSNFTLKIRSTKLEDSAMYFCASSGTTAQAQYFGPGTRLTVL.

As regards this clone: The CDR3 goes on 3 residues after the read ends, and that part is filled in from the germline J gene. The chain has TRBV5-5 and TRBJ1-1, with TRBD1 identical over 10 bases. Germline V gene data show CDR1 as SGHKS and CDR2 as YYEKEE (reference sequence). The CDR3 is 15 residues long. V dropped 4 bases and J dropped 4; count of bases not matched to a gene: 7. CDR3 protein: CASSPPGTGATEAFF. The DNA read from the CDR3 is TGTGCCAGCAGCCCTCCCGGGACAGGGGCCACTGAA.

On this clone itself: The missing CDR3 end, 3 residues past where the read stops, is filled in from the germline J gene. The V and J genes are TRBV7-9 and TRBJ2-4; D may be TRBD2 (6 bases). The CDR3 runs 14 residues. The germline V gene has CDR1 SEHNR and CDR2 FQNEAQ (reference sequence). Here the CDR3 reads CASSRFGGYDGQYF. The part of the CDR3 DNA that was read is TGTGCCAGCAGCCGCTTTGGGGGGTATGATGGT.

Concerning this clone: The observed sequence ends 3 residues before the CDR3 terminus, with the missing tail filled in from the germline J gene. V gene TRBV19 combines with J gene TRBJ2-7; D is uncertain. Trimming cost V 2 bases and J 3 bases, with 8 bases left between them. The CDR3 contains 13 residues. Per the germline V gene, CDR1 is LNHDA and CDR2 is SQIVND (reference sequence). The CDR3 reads CASSIRSHYEQYF. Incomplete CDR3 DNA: TGTGCCAGTAGTATAAGGTCGCACTACGAG.

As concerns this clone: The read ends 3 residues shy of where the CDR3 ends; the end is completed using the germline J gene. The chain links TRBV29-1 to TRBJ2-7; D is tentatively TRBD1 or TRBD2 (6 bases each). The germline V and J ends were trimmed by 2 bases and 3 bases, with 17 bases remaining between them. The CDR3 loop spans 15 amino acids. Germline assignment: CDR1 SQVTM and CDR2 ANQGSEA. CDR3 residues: CSVEIPLGGGYEQYF. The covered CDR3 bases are TGCAGCGTTGAAATCCCCCTAGGAGGGGGCTACGAG.

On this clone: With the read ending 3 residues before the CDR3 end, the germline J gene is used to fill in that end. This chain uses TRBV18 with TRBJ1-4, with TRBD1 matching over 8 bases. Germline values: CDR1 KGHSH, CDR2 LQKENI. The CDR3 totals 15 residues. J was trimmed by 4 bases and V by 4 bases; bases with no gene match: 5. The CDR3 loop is CASSRRQGLNEKLFF. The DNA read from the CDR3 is TGTGCCAGCTCACGTCGACAGGGGCTTAATGAAAAA.

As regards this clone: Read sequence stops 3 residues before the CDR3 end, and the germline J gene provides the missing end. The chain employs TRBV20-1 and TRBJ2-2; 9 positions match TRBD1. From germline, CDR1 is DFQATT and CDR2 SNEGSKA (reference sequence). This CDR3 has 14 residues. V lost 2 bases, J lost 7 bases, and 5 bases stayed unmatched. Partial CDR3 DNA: TGCAGTGCTAGACGGGACAGGGTAGGCGGGGAG. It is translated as CSARRDRVGGE. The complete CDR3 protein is CSARRDRVGGELFF.

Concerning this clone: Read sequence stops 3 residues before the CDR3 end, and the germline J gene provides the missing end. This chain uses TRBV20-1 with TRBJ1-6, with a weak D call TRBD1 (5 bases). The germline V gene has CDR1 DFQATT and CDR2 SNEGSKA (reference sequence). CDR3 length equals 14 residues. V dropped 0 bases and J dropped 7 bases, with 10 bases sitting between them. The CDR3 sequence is CSARESGGNSPLHF. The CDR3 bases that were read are TGCAGTGCTAGAGAGTCCGGGGGGAATTCACCC.

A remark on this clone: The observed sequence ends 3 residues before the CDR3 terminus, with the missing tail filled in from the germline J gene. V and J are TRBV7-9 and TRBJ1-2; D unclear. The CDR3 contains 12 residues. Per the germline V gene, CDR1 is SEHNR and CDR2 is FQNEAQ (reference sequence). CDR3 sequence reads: CASSLEYNDYTF. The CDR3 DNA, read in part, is TGTGCCAGCAGCTTAGAGTACAATGAC.

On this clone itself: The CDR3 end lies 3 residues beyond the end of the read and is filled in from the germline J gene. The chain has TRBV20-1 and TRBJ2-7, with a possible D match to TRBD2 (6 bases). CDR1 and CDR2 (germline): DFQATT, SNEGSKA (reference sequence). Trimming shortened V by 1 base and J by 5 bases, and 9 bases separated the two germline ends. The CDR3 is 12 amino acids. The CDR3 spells CSARVWGDEQYF. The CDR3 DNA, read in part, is TGCAGTGCTAGAGTTTGGGGGGACGAG.

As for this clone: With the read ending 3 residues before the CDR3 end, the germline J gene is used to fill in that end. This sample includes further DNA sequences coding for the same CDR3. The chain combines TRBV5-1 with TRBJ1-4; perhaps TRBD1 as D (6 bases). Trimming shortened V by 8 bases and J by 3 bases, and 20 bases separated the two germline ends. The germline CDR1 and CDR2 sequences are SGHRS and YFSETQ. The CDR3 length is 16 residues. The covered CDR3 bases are TGCGCCAGGAGGGGGGGACGGAATTCAGCTAATGAAAAA. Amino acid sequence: CARRGGRNSANEK. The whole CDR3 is CARRGGRNSANEKLFF.

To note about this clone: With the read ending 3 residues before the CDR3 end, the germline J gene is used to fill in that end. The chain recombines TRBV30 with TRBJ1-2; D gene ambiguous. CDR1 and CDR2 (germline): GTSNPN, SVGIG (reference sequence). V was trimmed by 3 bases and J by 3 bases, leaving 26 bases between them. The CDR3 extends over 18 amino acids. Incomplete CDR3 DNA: TGTGCCTGGAGGGTTAATAAATGGAGACACGAGGATTACTATGGC. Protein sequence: CAWRVNKWRHEDYYG. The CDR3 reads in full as CAWRVNKWRHEDYYGYTF. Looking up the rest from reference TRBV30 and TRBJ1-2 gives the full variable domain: SQTIHQWPATLVQPVGSPLSLECTVEGTSNPNLYWYRQAAGRGLQLLFYSVGIGQISSEVPQNLSASRPQDRQFILSSKKLLLSDSGFYLCAWRVNKWRHEDYYGYTFGSGTRLTVV.

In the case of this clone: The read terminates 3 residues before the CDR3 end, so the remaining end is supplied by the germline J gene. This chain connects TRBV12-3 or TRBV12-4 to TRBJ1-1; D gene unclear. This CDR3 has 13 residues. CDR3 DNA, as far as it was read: TGTGCCAGCAGTTTAGCCCGACTGGCAGAA. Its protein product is CASSLARLAE. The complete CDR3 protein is CASSLARLAEAFF.

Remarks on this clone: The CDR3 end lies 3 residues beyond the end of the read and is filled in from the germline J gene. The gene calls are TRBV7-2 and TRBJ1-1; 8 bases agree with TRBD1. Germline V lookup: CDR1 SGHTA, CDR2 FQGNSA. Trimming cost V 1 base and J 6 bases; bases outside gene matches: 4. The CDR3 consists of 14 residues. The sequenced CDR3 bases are TGTGCCAGCAGCTTAGTACAGGGGGGGGCTGAA. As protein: CASSLVQGGAE. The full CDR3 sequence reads CASSLVQGGAEAFF.

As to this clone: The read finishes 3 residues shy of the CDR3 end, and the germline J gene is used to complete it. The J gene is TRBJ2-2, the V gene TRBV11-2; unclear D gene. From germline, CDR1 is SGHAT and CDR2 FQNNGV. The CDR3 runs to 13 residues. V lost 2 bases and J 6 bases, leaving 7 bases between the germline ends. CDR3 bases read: TGTGCCAGCAGCTTAATGGTAGCCGGGGAG. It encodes CASSLMVAGE. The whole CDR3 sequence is CASSLMVAGELFF.

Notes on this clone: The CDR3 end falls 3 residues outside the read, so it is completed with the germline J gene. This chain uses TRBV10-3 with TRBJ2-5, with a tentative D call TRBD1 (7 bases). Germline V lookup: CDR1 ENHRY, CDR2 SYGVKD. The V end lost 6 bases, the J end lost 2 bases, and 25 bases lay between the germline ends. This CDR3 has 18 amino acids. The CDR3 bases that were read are TGTGCCATCAGCGGGGGTGCTAAGACAGGGAAATGGCAAGAGACC. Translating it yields CAISGGAKTGKWQET. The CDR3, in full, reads CAISGGAKTGKWQETQYF.

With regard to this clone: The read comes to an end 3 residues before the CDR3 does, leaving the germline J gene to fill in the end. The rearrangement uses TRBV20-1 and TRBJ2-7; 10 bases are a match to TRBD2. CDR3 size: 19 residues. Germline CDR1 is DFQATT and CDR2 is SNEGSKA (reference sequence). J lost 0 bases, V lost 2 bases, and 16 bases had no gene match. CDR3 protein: CSARPAVLAGGPSSYEQYF. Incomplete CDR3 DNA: TGCAGTGCTAGACCGGCAGTGTTAGCGGGAGGCCCCTCCTCCTACGAG.

This chain's CDR3 is CAISTGDRSEAFF. Partial CDR3 DNA: TGTGCCATCAGCACAGGGGATAGGTCTGAA. This chain joins TRBV10-3 and TRBJ1-1; 7 bases align to TRBD1. The read falls 3 residues short of the CDR3 end, and the missing part is taken from the germline J gene. This CDR3 has 13 residues. V shed 6 bases, J shed 6 bases, and the junction held 7 bases outside the gene matches. The germline CDR1 and CDR2 sequences are ENHRY and SYGVKD.

Incomplete CDR3 DNA: TGTGCCAGCACCGGGGGCTACGAG. Translation: CASTGGYE. The full-length CDR3 reads as CASTGGYEQYF. The rearrangement links TRBV2 to TRBJ2-7, with a possible D match to TRBD2 (6 bases). Sequencing ends 3 residues short of the CDR3 end; the germline J gene provides the rest. With 7 bases removed from V and 3 bases from J, the gap between germline ends came to 7 bases. Germline CDR1 and CDR2: SNHLY and FYNNEI. The CDR3 totals 11 residues.

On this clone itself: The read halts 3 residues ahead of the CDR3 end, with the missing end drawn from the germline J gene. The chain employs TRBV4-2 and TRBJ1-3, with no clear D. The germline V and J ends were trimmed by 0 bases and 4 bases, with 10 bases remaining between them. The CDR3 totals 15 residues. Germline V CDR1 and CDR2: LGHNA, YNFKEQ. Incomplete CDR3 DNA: TGTGCCAGCAGCCAAGACCCTCTATCGGGAAACACC. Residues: CASSQDPLSGNT. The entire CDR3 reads CASSQDPLSGNTIYF.

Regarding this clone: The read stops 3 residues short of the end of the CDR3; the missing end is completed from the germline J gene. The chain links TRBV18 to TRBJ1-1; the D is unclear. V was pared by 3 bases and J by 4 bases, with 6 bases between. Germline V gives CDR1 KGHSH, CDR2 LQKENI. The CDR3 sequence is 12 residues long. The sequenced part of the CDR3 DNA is TGTGCCAGCTCACCTGGCAGCACTGAA. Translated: CASSPGSTE. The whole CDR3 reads CASSPGSTEAFF.

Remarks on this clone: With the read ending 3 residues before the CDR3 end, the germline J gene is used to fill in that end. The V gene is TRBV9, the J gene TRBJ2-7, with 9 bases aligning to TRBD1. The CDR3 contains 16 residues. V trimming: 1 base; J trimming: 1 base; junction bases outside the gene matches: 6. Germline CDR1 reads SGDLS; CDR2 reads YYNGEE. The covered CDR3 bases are TGTGCCAGCAGCGTATCGGCCGGGACAGGGTCCTACGAG. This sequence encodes CASSVSAGTGSYE. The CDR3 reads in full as CASSVSAGTGSYEQYF.

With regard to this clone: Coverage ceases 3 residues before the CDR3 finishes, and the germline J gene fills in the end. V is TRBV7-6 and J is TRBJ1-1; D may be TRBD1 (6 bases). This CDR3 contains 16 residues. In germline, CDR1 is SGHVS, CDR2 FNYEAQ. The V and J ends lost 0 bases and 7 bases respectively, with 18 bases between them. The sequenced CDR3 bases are TGTGCCAGCAGCTTAGCGGGACCGGGGGGCGGGAGTGAA. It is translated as CASSLAGPGGGSE. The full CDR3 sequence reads CASSLAGPGGGSEAFF.

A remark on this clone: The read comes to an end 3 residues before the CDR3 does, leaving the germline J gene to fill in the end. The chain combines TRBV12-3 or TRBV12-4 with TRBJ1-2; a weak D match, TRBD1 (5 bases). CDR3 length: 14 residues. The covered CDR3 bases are TGTGCCAGCAGTCGAGAACCTACAGGTCACGGC. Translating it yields CASSREPTGHG. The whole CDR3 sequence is CASSREPTGHGYTF.

The CDR3 loop is CASSSGGGHQETQYF. The covered CDR3 bases are TGCGCCAGCAGTTCGGGCGGGGGGCACCAAGAGACC. The rearrangement links TRBV5-1 to TRBJ2-5, with 8 positions matching TRBD2. The sequence runs out 3 residues before the end of the CDR3; the remainder is reconstructed from the germline J gene. CDR3 size: 15 residues. Unmatched junction bases numbered 6, after V lost 5 bases and J lost 0 bases. Germline V lookup: CDR1 SGHRS, CDR2 YFSETQ.

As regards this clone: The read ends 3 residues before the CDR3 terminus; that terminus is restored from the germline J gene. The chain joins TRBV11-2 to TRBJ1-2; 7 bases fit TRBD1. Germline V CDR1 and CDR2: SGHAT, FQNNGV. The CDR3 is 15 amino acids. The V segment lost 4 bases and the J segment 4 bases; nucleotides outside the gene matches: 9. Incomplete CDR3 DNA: TGTGCCAGCAGCTACGGGGCGACAGGGCTCTATGGC. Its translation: CASSYGATGLYG. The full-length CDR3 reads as CASSYGATGLYGYTF.